The 15 T cell receptor beta chains in this list originate from one sample, sequenced in a study of blood T cells in healthy people across ages. Combining a sample-barcoded 5' primer with a J-beta primer mix, a second PCR ran for roughly 7 to 12 cycles. TCRdb ran MiXCR on the 5' RACE reads and lists one entry per CDR3 protein. The table lists around 990,000 distinct CDR3 sequences, approximately 25% of them singletons. These data were also filed under a second study, of T cells of mothers and their children.

Sequenced input: blood. These receptors all stem from a girl aged 2 to 9 in good health.

The chain is built from TRBV20-1 and TRBJ2-1; 12 nucleotides match TRBD1. The length of the CDR3 is 15 residues. Germline CDR1 and CDR2: DFQATT and SNEGSKA (reference sequence). J gave up 10 bases and V 5 bases, and 12 bases lay outside the gene matches. CDR3 DNA: TGCAGTGCTCGAAGACCGGGACAGGGGGCCCTCGAGCAGTTCTTC. Protein: CSARRPGQGALEQFF.

This clonotype has only a few counts. The gene calls are TRBV3-1 and TRBJ2-2; D gene ambiguous. The CDR3 contains 15 residues. The V gene's germline CDR1 is LGHDT and CDR2 YNNKEL (reference sequence). The V end lost 1 base, the J end lost 3 bases, and 9 bases lay between the germline ends. Here the CDR3 reads CASSQGYADTGELFF. CDR3 DNA: TGTGCCAGCAGCCAAGGGTACGCGGACACCGGGGAGCTGTTTTTT.

This chain joins TRBV12-3 or TRBV12-4 and TRBJ2-5; the D is unclear. V lost 6 bases and J lost 7, with 9 bases in between. The CDR3 contains 11 residues. The CDR3 loop is CASRIYGTQYF. DNA of the CDR3: TGTGCCAGCAGGATTTATGGGACCCAGTACTTC.

This clonotype was detected only a few times. The CDR3 DNA reads TGCAGCGTTGGTAGTCAGAACTATGGCTACACCTTC. Amino acid sequence: CSVGSQNYGYTF. The chain couples TRBV29-1 to TRBJ1-2; D gene ambiguous. CDR3 length: 12 residues. Germline V gene lookup returns CDR1 SQVTM and CDR2 ANQGSEA. V dropped 4 bases and J dropped 2 bases, with 8 bases sitting between them. Drawing the rest from reference TRBV29-1 and TRBJ1-2, the complete variable domain is SAVISQKPSRDICQRGTSLTIQCQVDSQVTMMFWYRQQPGQSLTLIATANQGSEATYESGFVIDKFPISRPNLTFSTLTVSNMSPEDSSIYLCSVGSQNYGYTFGSGTRLTVV.

This rearrangement joins TRBV29-1 to TRBJ2-5; D gene uncertain. From germline, CDR1 is SQVTM and CDR2 ANQGSEA. The CDR3 spans 13 residues. Trimming removed 2 bases from V and 4 bases from J, with 11 bases in between. The CDR3 spells CSVESLSGETQYF. CDR3 sequence (DNA): TGCAGCGTTGAAAGTCTCTCGGGAGAGACCCAGTACTTC. Full variable domain (outside the CDR3, taken from reference TRBV29-1 and TRBJ2-5): SAVISQKPSRDICQRGTSLTIQCQVDSQVTMMFWYRQQPGQSLTLIATANQGSEATYESGFVIDKFPISRPNLTFSTLTVSNMSPEDSSIYLCSVESLSGETQYFGPGTRLLVL.

This clonotype showed up just once. One end of the junction is discordant with germline, which a read error may explain. The CDR3 region is CASSRREAGPNVLTF. Here the CDR3 DNA reads TGTGCCAGCAGTCGCAGGGAAGCTGGGCCCAACGTCCTGACTTTC. The chain is built from TRBV5-4 and TRBJ2-6; D is perhaps TRBD1 (5 bases). The V gene's germline CDR1 is SGHNT and CDR2 YYREEE (reference sequence). The CDR3 consists of 15 residues.

The chain carries TRBV29-1 and TRBJ1-1; D gene uncertain. V lost 6 bases to trimming and J lost 1 base, with 9 bases between them. This CDR3 has 12 residues. Germline V lookup: CDR1 SQVTM, CDR2 ANQGSEA. The CDR3 nucleotides read TGCAGCGTCTACTTGGAGAACACTGAAGCTTTCTTT. As protein: CSVYLENTEAFF.

This clonotype was counted only a few times. This rearrangement joins TRBV19 to TRBJ2-5; 7 bases are a match to TRBD1. The J call may be in error: the DNA end matches TRBJ2-7 better. The CDR3 consists of 14 residues. The V gene's germline CDR1 is LNHDA and CDR2 SQIVND (reference sequence). The CDR3 DNA follows: TGTGCCAGTAGTCCCGGGGACAGAGCCTACGAGCAGTACTTC. This codes for CASSPGDRAYEQYF.

In the case of this clonotype: One end of the junction fails to match germline, which may point to a read error. V is TRBV12-3 or TRBV12-4 and J is TRBJ2-2; maybe TRBD2 (5 bases). CDR3 length: 15 residues. Here the CDR3 reads CAGSFGSRVTGELFF. CDR3 sequence (DNA): TGTGCCGGCAGTTTTGGGAGTCGGGTCACCGGGGAGCTGTTTTTT.

V is TRBV20-1 and J is TRBJ1-4; D uncertain. The germline V gene encodes CDR1 DFQATT and CDR2 SNEGSKA (reference sequence). Trimming left V 1 base short and J 0 bases short, with 12 bases between. The CDR3 covers 16 residues. The CDR3 DNA reads as TGCAGTGCTAGAGTCGGCAGACTTGCAACTAATGAAAAACTGTTTTTT. Its translation is CSARVGRLATNEKLFF.

This clonotype was counted a few times. This chain connects TRBV25-1 to TRBJ2-7; D perhaps matches TRBD2 (5 bases). In germline, CDR1 is MGHDK, CDR2 SYGVNS. The length of the CDR3 is 14 residues. Trimming took off 1 base at V and 3 bases at J, with 10 bases between the two ends. The CDR3: CASSESGGYYEQYF. DNA of the CDR3: TGTGCCAGCAGTGAATCCGGCGGGTACTACGAGCAGTACTTC.

The rearrangement joins TRBV9 to TRBJ2-7, with 7 bases aligning to TRBD2. Per germline, CDR1 SGDLS and CDR2 YYNGEE. The CDR3 contains 13 residues. V was pared by 4 bases and J by 3 bases, with 4 bases of the junction left unmatched. CDR3 loop: CASSSGGYYEQYF. In DNA, the CDR3 is TGTGCCAGCAGCTCCGGGGGGTACTACGAGCAGTACTTC.

The chain is built from TRBV12-3 or TRBV12-4 and TRBJ2-5; tentatively, D is TRBD2 (5 bases). The CDR3 contains 12 residues. V was trimmed by 8 bases and J by 3 bases, leaving 10 bases between them. The CDR3 DNA reads as TGTGCCAGCGGACTCCTTGAAGAGACCCAGTACTTC. It translates to CASGLLEETQYF.

This chain links TRBV18 with TRBJ2-5, with TRBD1 matching 9 bases. V lost 3 bases to trimming and J lost 4 bases; unmatched junction nucleotides: 6. The CDR3 is 15 amino acids. Per the germline V gene, CDR1 is KGHSH and CDR2 is LQKENI. CDR3 DNA sequence: TGTGCCAGCTCACCGCGGACAGGGGATGGAGAGACCCAGTACTTC. Encoded protein: CASSPRTGDGETQYF.

This clonotype turned up a few times. Likely a read error: the CDR3 ends without its conserved phenylalanine or tryptophan. The rearrangement uses TRBV12-3 or TRBV12-4 and TRBJ1-1; a possible D gene is TRBD1 (5 bases). This CDR3 region has 14 residues. CDR3 loop: CVIGLWGVNTEAFL. The DNA for the CDR3 is TGTGTCATCGGACTATGGGGCGTGAACACTGAAGCTTTCCTT.